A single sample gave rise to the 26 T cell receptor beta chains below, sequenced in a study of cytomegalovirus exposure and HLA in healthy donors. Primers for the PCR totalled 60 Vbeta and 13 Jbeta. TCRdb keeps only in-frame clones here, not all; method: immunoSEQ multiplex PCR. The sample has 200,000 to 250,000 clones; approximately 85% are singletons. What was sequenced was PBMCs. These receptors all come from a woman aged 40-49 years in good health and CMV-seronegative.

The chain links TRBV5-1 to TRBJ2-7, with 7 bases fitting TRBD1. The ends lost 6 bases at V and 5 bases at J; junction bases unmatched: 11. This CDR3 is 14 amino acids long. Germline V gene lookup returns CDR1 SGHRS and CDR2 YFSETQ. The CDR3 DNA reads TGCGCCAGCATGGACGGGACAGTTACCAACGAGCAGTACTTC. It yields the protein CASMDGTVTNEQYF.

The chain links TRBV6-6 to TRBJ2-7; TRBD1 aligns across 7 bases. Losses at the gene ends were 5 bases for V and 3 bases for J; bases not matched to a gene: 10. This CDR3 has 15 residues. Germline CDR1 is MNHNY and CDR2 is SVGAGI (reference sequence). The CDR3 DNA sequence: TGTGCCAGCAGTCGCCGGACAGGTTTTAACTACGAGCAGTACTTC. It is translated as CASSRRTGFNYEQYF.

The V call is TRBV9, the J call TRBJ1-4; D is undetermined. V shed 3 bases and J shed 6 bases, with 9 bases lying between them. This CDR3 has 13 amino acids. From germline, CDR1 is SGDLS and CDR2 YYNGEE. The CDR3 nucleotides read TGTGCCAGCAGCGACGTAAACTATGAAAAACTGTTTTTT. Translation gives CASSDVNYEKLFF.

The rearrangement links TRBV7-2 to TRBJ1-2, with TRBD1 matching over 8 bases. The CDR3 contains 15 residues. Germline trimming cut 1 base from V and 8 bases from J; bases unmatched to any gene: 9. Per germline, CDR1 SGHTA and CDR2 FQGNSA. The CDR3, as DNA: TGTGCCAGCAGCTTAGACGGGCAGGGGGCTCGCGGCTACACCTTC. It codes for CASSLDGQGARGYTF.

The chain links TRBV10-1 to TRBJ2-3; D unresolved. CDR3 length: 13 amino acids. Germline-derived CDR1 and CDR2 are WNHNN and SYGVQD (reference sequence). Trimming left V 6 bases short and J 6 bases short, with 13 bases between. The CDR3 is CASSLFIGDTQYF. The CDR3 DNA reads TGCGCCAGCAGCCTATTCATCGGGGATACGCAGTATTTT.

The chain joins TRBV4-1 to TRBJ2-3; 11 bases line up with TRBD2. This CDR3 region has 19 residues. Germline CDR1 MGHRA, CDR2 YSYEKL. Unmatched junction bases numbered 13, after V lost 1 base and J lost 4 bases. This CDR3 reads CASSQGIILAGAGADTQYF. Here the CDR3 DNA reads TGCGCCAGCAGCCAAGGGATTATACTAGCGGGAGCGGGAGCAGATACGCAGTATTTT.

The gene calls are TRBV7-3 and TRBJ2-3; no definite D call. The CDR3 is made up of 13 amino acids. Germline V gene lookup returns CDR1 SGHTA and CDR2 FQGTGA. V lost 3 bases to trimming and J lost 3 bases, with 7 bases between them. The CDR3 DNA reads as TGTGCCAGCAGCTTTACAATTACAGATACGCAGTATTTT. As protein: CASSFTITDTQYF.

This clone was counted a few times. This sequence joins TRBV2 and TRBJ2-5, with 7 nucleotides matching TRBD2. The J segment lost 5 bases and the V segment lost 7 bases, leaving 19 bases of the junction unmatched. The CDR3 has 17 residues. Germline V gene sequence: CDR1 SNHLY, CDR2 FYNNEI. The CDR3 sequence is CASTNLWQRGSGETQYF. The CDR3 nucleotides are TGTGCCAGCACCAATTTATGGCAGCGGGGCTCGGGGGAGACCCAGTACTTC. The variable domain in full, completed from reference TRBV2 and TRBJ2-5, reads EPEVTQTPSHQVTQMGQEVILRCVPISNHLYFYWYRQILGQKVEFLVSFYNNEISEKSEIFDDQFSVERPDGSNFTLKIRSTKLEDSAMYFCASTNLWQRGSGETQYFGPGTRLLVL.

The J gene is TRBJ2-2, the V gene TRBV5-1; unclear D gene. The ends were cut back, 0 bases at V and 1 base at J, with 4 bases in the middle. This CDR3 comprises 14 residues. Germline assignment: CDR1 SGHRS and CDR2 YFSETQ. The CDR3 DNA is TGCGCCAGCAGCTTGGTACAGAACACCGGGGAGCTGTTTTTT. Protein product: CASSLVQNTGELFF.

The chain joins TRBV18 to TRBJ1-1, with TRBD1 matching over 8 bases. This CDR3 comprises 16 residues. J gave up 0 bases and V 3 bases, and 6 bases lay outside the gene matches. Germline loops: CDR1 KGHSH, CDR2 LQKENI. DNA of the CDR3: TGTGCCAGCTCACCGGACAGGGCGAGTCTGAACACTGAAGCTTTCTTT. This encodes CASSPDRASLNTEAFF.

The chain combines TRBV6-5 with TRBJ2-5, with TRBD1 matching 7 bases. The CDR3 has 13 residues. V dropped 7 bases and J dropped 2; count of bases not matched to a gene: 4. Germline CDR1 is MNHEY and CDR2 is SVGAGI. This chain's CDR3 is CASMGQHQETQYF. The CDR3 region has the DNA TGTGCCAGCATGGGACAGCATCAAGAGACCCAGTACTTC.

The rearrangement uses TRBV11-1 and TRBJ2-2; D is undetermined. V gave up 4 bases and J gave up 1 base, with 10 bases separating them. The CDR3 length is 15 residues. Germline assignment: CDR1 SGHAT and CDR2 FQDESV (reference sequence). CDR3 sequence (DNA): TGTGCCAGCAGCTCTTCCGACTGGAACACCGGGGAGCTGTTTTTT. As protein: CASSSSDWNTGELFF.

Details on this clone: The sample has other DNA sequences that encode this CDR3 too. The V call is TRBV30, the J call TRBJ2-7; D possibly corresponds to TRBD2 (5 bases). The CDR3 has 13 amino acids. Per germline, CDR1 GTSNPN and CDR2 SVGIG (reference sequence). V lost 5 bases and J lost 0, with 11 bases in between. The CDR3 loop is CAWSSGSSYEQYF. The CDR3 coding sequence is TGTGCCTGGTCATCTGGGAGCTCCTACGAGCAGTACTTC.

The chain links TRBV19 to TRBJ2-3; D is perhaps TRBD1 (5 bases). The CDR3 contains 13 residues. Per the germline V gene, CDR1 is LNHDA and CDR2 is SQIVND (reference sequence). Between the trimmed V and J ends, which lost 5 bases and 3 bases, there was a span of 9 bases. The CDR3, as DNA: TGTGCCAGTAGTCCTAGACAGACAGATACGCAGTATTTT. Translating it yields CASSPRQTDTQYF.

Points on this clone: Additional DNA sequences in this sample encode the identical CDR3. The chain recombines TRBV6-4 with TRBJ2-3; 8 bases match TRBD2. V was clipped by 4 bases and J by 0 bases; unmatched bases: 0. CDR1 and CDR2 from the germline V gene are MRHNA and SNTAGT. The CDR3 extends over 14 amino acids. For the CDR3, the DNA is TGTGCCAGCAGTGCTAGCGGGAGCACAGATACGCAGTATTTT. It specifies CASSASGSTDTQYF.

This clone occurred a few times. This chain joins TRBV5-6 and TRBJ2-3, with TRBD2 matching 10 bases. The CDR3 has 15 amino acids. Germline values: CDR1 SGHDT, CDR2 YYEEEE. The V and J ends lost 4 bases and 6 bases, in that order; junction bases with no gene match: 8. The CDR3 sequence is CASSPQLAGADTQYF. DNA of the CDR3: TGTGCCAGCAGCCCCCAGCTAGCGGGAGCGGATACGCAGTATTTT. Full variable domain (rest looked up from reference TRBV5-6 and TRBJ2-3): DAGVTQSPTHLIKTRGQQVTLRCSPKSGHDTVSWYQQALGQGPQFIFQYYEEEERQRGNFPDRFSGHQFPNYSSELNVNALLLGDSALYLCASSPQLAGADTQYFGPGTRLTVL.

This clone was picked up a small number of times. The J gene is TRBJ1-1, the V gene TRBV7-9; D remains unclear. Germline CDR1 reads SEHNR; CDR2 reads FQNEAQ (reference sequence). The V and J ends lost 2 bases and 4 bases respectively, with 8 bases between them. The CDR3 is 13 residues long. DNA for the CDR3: TGTGCCAGCAGCTTACACAGCATCACTGAAGCTTTCTTT. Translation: CASSLHSITEAFF.

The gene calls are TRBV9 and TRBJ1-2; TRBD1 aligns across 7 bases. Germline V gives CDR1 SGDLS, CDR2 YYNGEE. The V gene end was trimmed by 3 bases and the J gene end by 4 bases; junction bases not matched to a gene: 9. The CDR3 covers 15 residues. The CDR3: CASSGDRDWGYGYTF. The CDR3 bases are TGTGCCAGCAGCGGTGACAGGGATTGGGGCTATGGCTACACCTTC. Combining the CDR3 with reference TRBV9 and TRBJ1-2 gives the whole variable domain DSGVTQTPKHLITATGQRVTLRCSPRSGDLSVYWYQQSLDQGLQFLIQYYNGEERAKGNILERFSAQQFPDLHSELNLSSLELGDSALYFCASSGDRDWGYGYTFGSGTRLTVV.

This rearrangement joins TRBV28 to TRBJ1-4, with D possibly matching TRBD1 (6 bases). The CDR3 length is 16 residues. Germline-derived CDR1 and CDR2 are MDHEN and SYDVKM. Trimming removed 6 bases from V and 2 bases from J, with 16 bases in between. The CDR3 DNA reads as TGTGCCAGCAGCCCCTGGGGGGGCGGGACTAATGAAAAACTGTTTTTT. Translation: CASSPWGGGTNEKLFF.

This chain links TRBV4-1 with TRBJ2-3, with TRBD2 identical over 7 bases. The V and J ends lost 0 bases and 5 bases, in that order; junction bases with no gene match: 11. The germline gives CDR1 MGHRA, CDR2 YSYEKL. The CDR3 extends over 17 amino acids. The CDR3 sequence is CASSQDLSGIQEDTQYF. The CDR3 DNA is TGCGCCAGCAGCCAAGACTTAAGCGGGATCCAGGAAGATACGCAGTATTTT.

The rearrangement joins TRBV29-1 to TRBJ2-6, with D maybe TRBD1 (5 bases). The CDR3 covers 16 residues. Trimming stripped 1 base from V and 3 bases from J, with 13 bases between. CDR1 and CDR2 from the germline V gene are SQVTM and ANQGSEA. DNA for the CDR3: TGCAGCGTTGAAGGACAGTTTGGGTTTGGGGCCAACGTCCTGACTTTC. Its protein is CSVEGQFGFGANVLTF. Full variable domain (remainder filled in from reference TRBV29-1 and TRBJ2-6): SAVISQKPSRDICQRGTSLTIQCQVDSQVTMMFWYRQQPGQSLTLIATANQGSEATYESGFVIDKFPISRPNLTFSTLTVSNMSPEDSSIYLCSVEGQFGFGANVLTFGAGSRLTVL.

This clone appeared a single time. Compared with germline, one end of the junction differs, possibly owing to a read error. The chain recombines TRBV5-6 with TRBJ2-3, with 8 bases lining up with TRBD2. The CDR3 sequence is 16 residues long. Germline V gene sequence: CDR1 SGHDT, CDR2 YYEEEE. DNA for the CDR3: TGTGCCGGCAGCTTGGAGATAGCGGGAAGGGTGGATACGCAGTATTTT. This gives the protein CAGSLEIAGRVDTQYF.

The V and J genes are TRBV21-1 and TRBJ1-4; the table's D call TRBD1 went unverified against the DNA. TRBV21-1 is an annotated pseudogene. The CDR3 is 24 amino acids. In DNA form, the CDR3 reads TGTGCCAGCAGCAATCCTCCGCATGGGGACCGGGGACAGGGCTCCCTTGCAACTAATGAAAAACTGTTTTTT. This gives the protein CASSNPPHGDRGQGSLATNEKLFF.

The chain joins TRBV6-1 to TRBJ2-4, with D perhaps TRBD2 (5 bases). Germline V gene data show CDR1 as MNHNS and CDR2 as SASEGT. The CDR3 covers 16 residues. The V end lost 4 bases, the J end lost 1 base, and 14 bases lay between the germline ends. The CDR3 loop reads CASSVLEGTAKNIQYF. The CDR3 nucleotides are TGTGCCAGCAGTGTGCTCGAGGGAACTGCCAAAAACATTCAGTACTTC.

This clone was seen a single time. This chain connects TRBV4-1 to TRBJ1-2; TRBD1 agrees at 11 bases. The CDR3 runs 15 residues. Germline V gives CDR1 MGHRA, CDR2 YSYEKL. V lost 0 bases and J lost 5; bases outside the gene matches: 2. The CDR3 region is CASSQEGTGGYGYTF. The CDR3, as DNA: TGCGCCAGCAGCCAAGAGGGGACAGGGGGTTATGGCTACACCTTC.

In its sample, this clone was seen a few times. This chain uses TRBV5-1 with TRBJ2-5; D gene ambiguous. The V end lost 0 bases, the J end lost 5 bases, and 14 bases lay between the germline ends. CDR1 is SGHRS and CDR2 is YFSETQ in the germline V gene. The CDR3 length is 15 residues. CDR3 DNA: TGCGCCAGCAGCTTGGAGGCTAACTACTGGGAGACCCAGTACTTC. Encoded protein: CASSLEANYWETQYF.